This entry lists 7 T cell receptor beta chains sequenced from one sample in a study of blood T cells in healthy people across ages. Alongside a J-beta primer mix, a sample-barcoded 5' primer served in a second PCR lasting about 7 to 11 cycles. Via MiXCR, TCRdb re-called the 5' RACE reads, giving one row per CDR3 protein. Seen here are about 1.7 million distinct CDR3 sequences, about 30% observed once, and the top ten hold roughly 8%. Material for sequencing was blood. The receptor source for this set is a woman aged 25 to 39 in good health.

This clonotype was seen ten or more times. The chain uses TRBV7-2 and TRBJ1-6; D not certain. This CDR3 comprises 12 residues. V was shortened by 3 bases and J by 8 bases, with 5 bases between the two germline ends. CDR1 and CDR2 from the germline V gene are SGHTA and FQGNSA. The DNA of the CDR3 is TGTGCCAGCAGCTTTGATGATTCACCCCTCCACTTT. Translation: CASSFDDSPLHF.

The V gene is TRBV24-1, the J gene TRBJ2-3, with a tentative D call TRBD2 (6 bases). CDR1 is KGHDR and CDR2 is SFDVKD in the germline V gene. With 6 bases removed from V and 4 bases from J, the gap between germline ends came to 13 bases. The CDR3 extends over 14 amino acids. CDR3 sequence (DNA): TGTGCCACCAGTAGTAGCGGTCTAGCAGATACGCAGTATTTT. Translated, it gives CATSSSGLADTQYF.

This rearrangement joins TRBV15 to TRBJ2-5, with 7 bases lining up with TRBD2. The germline gives CDR1 LNHNV, CDR2 YYDKDF (reference sequence). This CDR3 spans 15 amino acids. J gave up 5 bases and V 0 bases, and 6 bases lay outside the gene matches. Here the CDR3 DNA reads TGTGCCACCAGCAGAGATTTCGGGGGAGGGGAGACCCAGTACTTC. Its translation is CATSRDFGGGETQYF. Drawing the rest from reference TRBV15 and TRBJ2-5, the complete variable domain is DAMVIQNPRYQVTQFGKPVTLSCSQTLNHNVMYWYQQKSSQAPKLLFHYYDKDFNNEADTPDNFQSRRPNTSFCFLDIRSPGLGDTAMYLCATSRDFGGGETQYFGPGTRLLVL.

The table lists this clonotype with a count of one. The chain is built from TRBV20-1 and TRBJ1-5; D is possibly TRBD1 (5 bases). This CDR3 has 14 residues. Germline V lookup: CDR1 DFQATT, CDR2 SNEGSKA (reference sequence). V was trimmed by 0 bases and J by 1 base, leaving 7 bases between them. The CDR3 reads CSARDNRSNQPQHF. DNA for the CDR3: TGCAGTGCTAGAGATAACAGGAGCAATCAGCCCCAGCATTTT.

This clonotype was seen ten or more times. The chain carries TRBV11-2 and TRBJ2-7; D is perhaps TRBD1 or TRBD2 (5 bases each). V lost 1 base and J 0 bases, leaving 19 bases between the germline ends. CDR3 size: 18 residues. In germline, CDR1 is SGHAT, CDR2 FQNNGV. The CDR3 loop reads CASSLVEGLGSSSYEQYF. Written as DNA, the CDR3 is TGTGCCAGCAGCTTAGTCGAGGGGTTAGGAAGCAGCTCCTACGAGCAGTACTTC.

For this clonotype: A much larger clone lies a single base off, so this may be a read error. The chain carries TRBV5-1 and TRBJ2-4; D is possibly TRBD1 or TRBD2 (5 bases each). This CDR3 is built from 14 residues. V lost 3 bases and J lost 13, with 20 bases in between. Germline V CDR1 and CDR2: SGHRS, YFSETQ. This CDR3 is CASSWDGAYNEQYF. The CDR3 nucleotides are TGCGCCAGCAGCTGGGACGGAGCCTACAATGAGCAGTACTTC. Combining the CDR3 with reference TRBV5-1 and TRBJ2-4 gives the whole variable domain KAGVTQTPRYLIKTRGQQVTLSCSPISGHRSVSWYQQTPGQGLQFLFEYFSETQRNKGNFPGRFSGRQFSNSRSEMNVSTLELGDSALYLCASSWDGAYNEQYFGAGTRLSVL.

In DNA, the CDR3 is TGTGCCAGCAGCCAAGAGCACAGGGTAGTAACGCAGTACTTC. Encoded protein: CASSQEHRVVTQYF. The chain joins TRBV14 to TRBJ2-7, with D perhaps TRBD1 (6 bases). V was shortened by 0 bases and J by 9 bases, with 15 bases between the two germline ends. The germline gives CDR1 SGHDN, CDR2 FVKESK. This CDR3 spans 14 amino acids.